The 25 T cell receptor beta chains reported below all come from one sample, sequenced in a study of naive and memory T cell subsets. Study-level results: Naive repertoires, especially CD8, held a few larger clonotypes, possibly memory cells re-expressing CD45RA.

Two oligonucleotides, mixed equimolar, formed the beta constant-region primer covering TRBC1 and TRBC2. The ligated cDNA underwent four PCR rounds using SP2 and nested alpha and beta constant-region primers. TCRdb re-called the UMI-ligation and nested PCR reads through MiXCR, storing one row per CDR3 protein. The table lists 95,000 to 110,000 distinct CDR3 sequences, roughly 15% of them singletons. What these receptors recognize is not known. Sequencing was done on a sample of naive CD8+ T cells from blood. These receptor sequences come from a human donor in good health.

This clonotype was counted between two and nine times. The V gene is TRBV12-3 or TRBV12-4, the J gene TRBJ1-4, with no clear D. The CDR3 covers 16 residues. Trimming cost V 6 bases and J 4 bases, with 18 bases left between them. In DNA, the CDR3 is TGTGCCAGCAGCCCACCCGGAATCGGTAGTAATGAAAAACTGTTTTTT. Residues: CASSPPGIGSNEKLFF.

There are a few counts of this clonotype. The V call is TRBV29-1, the J call TRBJ1-2; unclear D gene. Trimming shortened V by 0 bases and J by 3 bases, and 2 bases separated the two germline ends. In germline, CDR1 is SQVTM, CDR2 ANQGSEA. The CDR3 loop spans 11 amino acids. DNA of the CDR3: TGCAGCGTTGAAGAGGACTATGGCTACACCTTC. Translated, it gives CSVEEDYGYTF.

This clonotype has at least ten counts. The V call is TRBV6-5, the J call TRBJ2-3; TRBD2 matches 8 bases. This CDR3 comprises 18 residues. Germline V lookup: CDR1 MNHEY, CDR2 SVGAGI. The J segment lost 1 base and the V segment lost 3 bases, leaving 12 bases of the junction unmatched. Here the CDR3 reads CASSYGVPPSGRTDTQYF. In nucleotides, the CDR3 is TGTGCCAGCAGTTATGGAGTCCCCCCTAGCGGGCGCACAGATACGCAGTATTTT.

There are a few counts of this clonotype. The chain combines TRBV4-3 with TRBJ2-1; 7 bases agree with TRBD2. The V gene's germline CDR1 is LGHNA and CDR2 YSLEER. This CDR3 is 15 amino acids long. With 1 base clipped from V and 7 bases from J, the junction kept 7 bases outside the gene matches. The CDR3 sequence is CASSQAGGLRNEQFF. The CDR3 DNA reads TGCGCCAGCAGCCAAGCGGGAGGCTTGCGTAATGAGCAGTTCTTC.

This clonotype was recorded at least ten times. The chain employs TRBV7-8 and TRBJ1-1; D uncertain. Germline V CDR1 and CDR2: SGHVS, FQNEAQ. Trimming pared 1 base from V and 3 bases from J, leaving 9 bases between. The CDR3 is 14 residues long. The CDR3 coding sequence is TGTGCCAGCAGCTTAGTATTTATGGACACTGAAGCTTTCTTT. Translated: CASSLVFMDTEAFF.

The V and J genes are TRBV4-3 and TRBJ2-2; 10 nucleotides match TRBD1. The V gene's germline CDR1 is LGHNA and CDR2 YSLEER. The CDR3 extends over 16 amino acids. V lost 2 bases to trimming and J lost 6 bases; unmatched junction nucleotides: 6. CDR3 residues: CASSQLGDRGPGELFF. As DNA, the CDR3 is TGCGCCAGCAGCCAACTGGGTGACAGGGGGCCCGGGGAGCTGTTTTTT.

This clonotype was seen many times. The chain has TRBV15 and TRBJ2-3; D remains unclear. CDR1 and CDR2 from the germline V gene are LNHNV and YYDKDF (reference sequence). The V and J ends lost 1 base and 6 bases respectively, with 5 bases between them. This CDR3 is 12 amino acids long. Written as DNA, the CDR3 is TGTGCCACCAGCAGAGTGTCGGATACGCAGTATTTT. It yields the protein CATSRVSDTQYF. The full variable domain, completed using reference TRBV15 and TRBJ2-3, is DAMVIQNPRYQVTQFGKPVTLSCSQTLNHNVMYWYQQKSSQAPKLLFHYYDKDFNNEADTPDNFQSRRPNTSFCFLDIRSPGLGDTAMYLCATSRVSDTQYFGPGTRLTVL.

Here the CDR3 reads CASSQDFGGYEQYF. In nucleotides, the CDR3 is TGTGCCAGCAGCCAAGATTTCGGGGGCTACGAGCAGTACTTC. The chain links TRBV3-1 to TRBJ2-7; D possibly corresponds to TRBD2 (6 bases). CDR3 length equals 14 residues. Germline CDR1 and CDR2: LGHDT and YNNKEL (reference sequence). V lost 0 bases to trimming and J lost 3 bases, with 9 bases between them.

A few counts support this clonotype. This rearrangement joins TRBV20-1 to TRBJ2-7; 11 bases are a match to TRBD1. Germline CDR1 DFQATT, CDR2 SNEGSKA (reference sequence). With 6 bases clipped from V and 4 bases from J, the junction kept 20 bases outside the gene matches. The CDR3 sequence is 18 residues long. CDR3 amino acids: CSAPPSDRGRLLGYEQYF. DNA for the CDR3: TGCAGTGCCCCCCCTTCGGACAGGGGGCGACTCCTGGGGTACGAGCAGTACTTC.

The chain combines TRBV7-9 with TRBJ2-5, with D tentatively TRBD2 (5 bases). Per germline, CDR1 SEHNR and CDR2 FQNEAQ (reference sequence). The CDR3 is 13 amino acids. The V end lost 5 bases, the J end lost 5 bases, and 12 bases lay between the germline ends. CDR3 residues: CASSDHSVETQYF. CDR3 DNA sequence: TGTGCCAGCAGCGACCATAGCGTTGAGACCCAGTACTTC.

This clonotype was recorded at least ten times. The genes are TRBV6-6 and TRBJ2-1; 11 bases line up with TRBD2. The length of the CDR3 is 16 residues. V shed 5 bases, J shed 9 bases, and the junction held 12 bases outside the gene matches. The germline V gene has CDR1 MNHNY and CDR2 SVGAGI (reference sequence). In nucleotides, the CDR3 is TGTGCCAGCAGTCTAGGTCCACTAGCGGGAGATAGTGAGCAGTTCTTC. It specifies CASSLGPLAGDSEQFF.

The chain carries TRBV18 and TRBJ2-7; 7 bases align to TRBD2. Trimming took 3 bases from V and 3 from J; bases not matched to a gene: 5. CDR1 is KGHSH and CDR2 is LQKENI in the germline V gene. The CDR3 spans 14 residues. The CDR3 sequence is CASSPGTTGYEQYF. The CDR3 nucleotides read TGTGCCAGCTCACCCGGGACTACAGGCTACGAGCAGTACTTC.

V and J are TRBV27 and TRBJ2-1; the D call may be TRBD1 or TRBD2 (5 bases each). The CDR3 spans 14 residues. Looked up from germline, CDR1 is MNHEY and CDR2 is SMNVEV (reference sequence). V lost 4 bases and J lost 7, with 14 bases in between. The CDR3 DNA follows: TGTGCCAGCAGTTGGGGTCGGGGCCCGAATGAGCAGTTCTTC. The encoded protein is CASSWGRGPNEQFF.

A few counts support this clonotype. This chain connects TRBV13 to TRBJ2-3, with D perhaps TRBD2 (5 bases). Germline-derived CDR1 and CDR2 are PRHDT and FYEKMQ (reference sequence). CDR3 length equals 18 residues. Trimming removed 4 bases at V and 2 bases at J, with 22 bases between. The CDR3 sequence: CASSSERGLARDTDTQYF. The CDR3 DNA reads as TGTGCCAGCAGCTCAGAACGGGGATTAGCGAGGGACACAGATACGCAGTATTTT.

This chain connects TRBV29-1 to TRBJ2-7, with 12 bases aligning to TRBD2. The CDR3 consists of 15 residues. V trimming: 6 bases; J trimming: 2 bases; junction bases outside the gene matches: 8. Germline values: CDR1 SQVTM, CDR2 ANQGSEA. CDR3: CSVVSSSGRAYEQYF. In DNA form, the CDR3 reads TGCAGCGTCGTCAGCTCTAGCGGGAGGGCCTACGAGCAGTACTTC.

This clonotype was seen only a few times. The V and J genes are TRBV15 and TRBJ1-6, with 7 bases that match TRBD1. There are 15 residues in the CDR3. CDR1 is LNHNV and CDR2 is YYDKDF in the germline V gene (reference sequence). Trimming at V came to 0 bases and at J to 7 bases, leaving 3 bases not matched to a gene. The CDR3, as DNA: TGTGCCACCAGCAGAGAGGAACAGGGGAATTCACCCCTCCACTTT. Encoded protein: CATSREEQGNSPLHF.

The J gene is TRBJ2-7, the V gene TRBV27; possibly TRBD1 for D (5 bases). Germline V gives CDR1 MNHEY, CDR2 SMNVEV (reference sequence). The V end lost 6 bases, the J end lost 5 bases, and 17 bases lay between the germline ends. This CDR3 region has 14 residues. Here the CDR3 DNA reads TGTGCCAGCAGCCCGGTAGGGCAGGGTAACGAGCAGTACTTC. Its protein is CASSPVGQGNEQYF.

The chain joins TRBV20-1 to TRBJ2-1; 8 bases are shared with TRBD2. Germline lookup yields CDR1 DFQATT and CDR2 SNEGSKA (reference sequence). Trimming cost V 7 bases and J 6 bases; bases outside gene matches: 11. This CDR3 has 14 amino acids. The CDR3 region is CSGRSREAINEQFF. In nucleotides, the CDR3 is TGCAGTGGGAGGTCGCGGGAGGCCATCAATGAGCAGTTCTTC.

This clonotype has at least ten counts. The rearrangement links TRBV19 to TRBJ2-7; D gene uncertain. The CDR3 consists of 13 residues. Germline CDR1 is LNHDA and CDR2 is SQIVND (reference sequence). V was cut by 3 bases and J by 4 bases, with 10 bases left in between. Written as DNA, the CDR3 is TGTGCCAGTAGTATGGTCAGTCAATACGAGCAGTACTTC. Translation gives CASSMVSQYEQYF. Complete variable domain (other parts from reference TRBV19 and TRBJ2-7): DGGITQSPKYLFRKEGQNVTLSCEQNLNHDAMYWYRQDPGQGLRLIYYSQIVNDFQKGDIAEGYSVSREKKESFPLTVTSAQKNPTAFYLCASSMVSQYEQYFGPGTRLTVT.

Here the CDR3 reads CASSQDLGEKLFF. The CDR3 bases are TGCGCCAGCAGCCAAGATCTAGGGGAAAAACTGTTTTTT. This sequence joins TRBV4-3 and TRBJ1-4, with D uncertain. The CDR3 loop spans 13 amino acids. V was cut by 0 bases and J by 8 bases, with 7 bases left in between. CDR1 is LGHNA, CDR2 YSLEER, per germline.

This clonotype was found many times. The genes are TRBV27 and TRBJ1-2; possibly TRBD1 for D (5 bases). The CDR3 is made up of 14 amino acids. Trimming removed 5 bases from V and 3 bases from J, with 13 bases in between. Germline V gene lookup returns CDR1 MNHEY and CDR2 SMNVEV (reference sequence). CDR3 nucleotides: TGTGCCAGCAGTCCCCGACAGAAATACTATGGCTACACCTTC. Protein sequence: CASSPRQKYYGYTF.

The sample holds a few counts of this clonotype. The chain is built from TRBV20-1 and TRBJ2-2, with unresolved D. The V end lost 3 bases, the J end lost 2 bases, and 7 bases lay between the germline ends. Germline V gene data show CDR1 as DFQATT and CDR2 as SNEGSKA (reference sequence). The CDR3 totals 13 residues. This chain's CDR3 is CSASLANTGELFF. The DNA of the CDR3 is TGCAGTGCTAGCTTAGCAAACACCGGGGAGCTGTTTTTT.

V usage is TRBV6-1 and J usage is TRBJ2-3; D may correspond to TRBD1 or TRBD2 (5 bases each). The CDR3 length is 11 residues. CDR1 is MNHNS and CDR2 is SASEGT in the germline V gene. Trimming took 6 bases from V and 9 from J, leaving 10 bases between them. DNA for the CDR3: TGTGCCAGCAGAGAGGGGCGGACGCAGTATTTT. This encodes CASREGRTQYF.

In this sample, this clonotype turned up many times. The chain has TRBV7-8 and TRBJ1-2, with TRBD1 matching 9 bases. CDR1 and CDR2 from the germline V gene are SGHVS and FQNEAQ. The length of the CDR3 is 15 residues. V was pared by 7 bases and J by 4 bases, with 10 bases of the junction left unmatched. In DNA form, the CDR3 reads TGTGCCAGCACCCTGGGGGACAGGGAAAGCTATGGCTACACCTTC. Amino acids: CASTLGDRESYGYTF.

V is TRBV4-3 and J is TRBJ2-7; D gene unclear. Germline V gene sequence: CDR1 LGHNA, CDR2 YSLEER. The CDR3 sequence is 13 residues long. V gave up 0 bases and J gave up 4 bases, with 7 bases separating them. The CDR3 region has the DNA TGCGCCAGCAGCCAAGAAGTGATGTACGAGCAGTACTTC. It specifies CASSQEVMYEQYF.